This TCR beta chain comes out of a study of T cells expressing NK-cell markers. Study details: Seven sequenced donors out of eight were HCMV-seropositive, one seronegative.

The CDR3 spans 16 residues. Looked up from germline, CDR1 is SQVTM and CDR2 is ANQGSEA. TCRdb re-called the 5' RACE reads; one entry per CDR3 protein, DNA not given. The table for this sample gives around 280,000 distinct CDR3 sequences. V and J are TRBV29-1 and TRBJ2-3; TCRdb indicates TRBD2, and absent DNA this call remains unverified. The sample was blood T cells: a sorted CD56 or NKG2C T cell subset, CD4+ or CD8+ T cells, or bulk PBMC T cells (not recorded which). This TCR derives from a man younger than 35 in good health. CDR3 amino acids: CSVAHRLAGVGDTQYF.